Presented here are 8 T cell receptor beta chains from one specimen sequenced in a study of OX40 agonist ivuxolimab in advanced cancers. The protocol was immunoSEQ multiplex PCR, while the TCRdb copy is restricted to in-frame clones and leaves out a portion. The table has tens of thousands of clones, roughly 91% seen once. The material sequenced was CD4+ or CD8+ T cells sorted from blood, taken in a trial of the OX40 agonist ivuxolimab. The receptors here all came from an adult with an advanced solid tumor such as melanoma, head and neck, liver or kidney cancer.

This clone was seen only once. The chain is built from TRBV7-6 and TRBJ2-5; 9 bases agree with TRBD1. CDR1 SGHVS and CDR2 FNYEAQ come from the germline V gene. The CDR3 runs to 14 residues. V shed 5 bases and J 7 bases; nucleotides not matched to a gene: 8. Here the CDR3 DNA reads TGTGCCAGCAGCCGAAGACAGGGGGTGGGGACCCAGTACTTC. This encodes CASSRRQGVGTQYF.

This chain joins TRBV5-4 and TRBJ2-4, with 7 positions matching TRBD2. Germline V lookup: CDR1 SGHNT, CDR2 YYREEE (reference sequence). The CDR3 covers 17 residues. The V and J ends lost 4 bases and 0 bases, in that order; junction bases with no gene match: 10. This CDR3 reads CASSPGGTLLAKNIQYF. For the CDR3, the DNA is TGTGCCAGCAGCCCGGGGGGAACACTGCTAGCCAAAAACATTCAGTACTTC.

This clone came up once. The chain is built from TRBV11-2 and TRBJ1-4; D is unresolved. Germline V gene sequence: CDR1 SGHAT, CDR2 FQNNGV. V was cut by 1 base and J by 7 bases, with 10 bases left in between. This CDR3 comprises 14 residues. The CDR3 nucleotides read TGTGCCAGCAGCTTAGGGGGAGGTGGTGAAAAACTGTTTTTT. Protein product: CASSLGGGGEKLFF.

The chain has TRBV7-2 and TRBJ2-3; D not resolved. The CDR3 has 16 residues. CDR1 is SGHTA, CDR2 FQGNSA, per germline. The V end lost 1 base, the J end lost 2 bases, and 13 bases lay between the germline ends. The CDR3: CASSLGPMGNTDTQYF. CDR3 sequence (DNA): TGTGCCAGCAGCTTAGGTCCCATGGGAAACACAGATACGCAGTATTTT. The full variable domain, its missing parts supplied by reference TRBV7-2 and TRBJ2-3, is GAGVSQSPSNKVTEKGKDVELRCDPISGHTALYWYRQSLGQGLEFLIYFQGNSAPDKSGLPSDRFSAERTGGSVSTLTIQRTQQEDSAVYLCASSLGPMGNTDTQYFGPGTRLTVL.

The rearrangement links TRBV9 to TRBJ1-3; TRBD1 matches 8 bases. Germline V gene sequence: CDR1 SGDLS, CDR2 YYNGEE. The CDR3 length is 18 residues. V lost 2 bases and J lost 0; bases outside the gene matches: 10. The CDR3, as DNA: TGTGCCAGCAGCGTCGCAGAGACAGGGGAACTCTCTGGAAACACCATATATTTT. Translating it yields CASSVAETGELSGNTIYF.

V usage is TRBV18 and J usage is TRBJ2-7; 8 nucleotides line up with TRBD1. The CDR3 sequence is 14 residues long. The germline CDR1 and CDR2 sequences are KGHSH and LQKENI. V was clipped by 5 bases and J by 0 bases; unmatched bases: 3. CDR3 loop: CASSAGTGSYEQYF. In DNA form, the CDR3 reads TGTGCCAGCTCAGCAGGGACAGGCTCCTACGAGCAGTACTTC. The full variable domain, completed using reference TRBV18 and TRBJ2-7, is NAGVMQNPRHLVRRRGQEARLRCSPMKGHSHVYWYRQLPEEGLKFMVYLQKENIIDESGMPKERFSAEFPKEGPSILRIQQVVRGDSAAYFCASSAGTGSYEQYFGPGTRLTVT.

This clone has only a few counts. One junction end does not reproduce the germline sequence, and a read error may be involved. The gene calls are TRBV19 and TRBJ1-5; no firm D call. Germline-derived CDR1 and CDR2 are LNHDA and SQIVND (reference sequence). The CDR3 is 13 residues long. The CDR3 protein is CASSSPSNQPQHF. Here the CDR3 DNA reads TGTGCCAGCAGTAGCCCTAGCAATCAGCCCCAGCATTTT.

Here the CDR3 DNA reads TGCGCCAGCAGTCGTGGGGGAAGGGCTGAAGCTTTCTTT. As protein: CASSRGGRAEAFF. This rearrangement joins TRBV5-1 to TRBJ1-1, with D tentatively TRBD1 (5 bases). CDR3 size: 13 residues. V was trimmed by 5 bases and J by 6 bases, leaving 14 bases between them. Germline values: CDR1 SGHRS, CDR2 YFSETQ.